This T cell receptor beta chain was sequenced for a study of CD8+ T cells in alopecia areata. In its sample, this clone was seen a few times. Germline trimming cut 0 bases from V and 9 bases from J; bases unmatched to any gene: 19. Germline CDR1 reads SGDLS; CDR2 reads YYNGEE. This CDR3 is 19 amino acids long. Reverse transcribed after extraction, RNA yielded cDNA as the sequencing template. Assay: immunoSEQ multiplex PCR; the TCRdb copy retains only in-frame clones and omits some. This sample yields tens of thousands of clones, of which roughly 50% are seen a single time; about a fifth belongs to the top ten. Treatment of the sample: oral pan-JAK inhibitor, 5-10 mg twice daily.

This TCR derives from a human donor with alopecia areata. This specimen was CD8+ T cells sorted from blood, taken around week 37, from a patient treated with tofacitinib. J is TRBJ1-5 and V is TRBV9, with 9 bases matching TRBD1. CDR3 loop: CASSVVCHPRQGGTRPQHF. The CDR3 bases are TGTGCCAGCAGCGTAGTCTGCCATCCTCGACAGGGGGGGACGAGGCCCCAGCATTTT.